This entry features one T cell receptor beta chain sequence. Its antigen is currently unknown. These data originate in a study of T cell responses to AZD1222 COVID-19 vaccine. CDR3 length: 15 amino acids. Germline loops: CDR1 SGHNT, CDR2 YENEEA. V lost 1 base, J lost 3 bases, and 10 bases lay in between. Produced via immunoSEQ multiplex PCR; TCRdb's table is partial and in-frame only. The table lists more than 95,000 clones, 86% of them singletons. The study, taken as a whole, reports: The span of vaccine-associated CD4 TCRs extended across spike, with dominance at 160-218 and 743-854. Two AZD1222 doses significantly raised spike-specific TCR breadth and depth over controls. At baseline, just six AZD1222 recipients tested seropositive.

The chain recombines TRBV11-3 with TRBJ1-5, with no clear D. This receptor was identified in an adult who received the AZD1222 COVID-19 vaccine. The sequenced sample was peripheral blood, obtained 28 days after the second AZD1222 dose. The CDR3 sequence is CASSLGGRSNQPQHF. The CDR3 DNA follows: TGTGCCAGCAGCTTAGGAGGCAGGTCCAATCAGCCCCAGCATTTT.